The source of this TCR beta chain is a study of control samples from healthy donors and cancer patients. The repertoire was sequenced with immunoSEQ multiplex PCR; TCRdb's copy has only in-frame clones and lacks some. The table includes 390,000 or so clones, 75% to 95% detected once. Per the germline V gene, CDR1 is ENHRY and CDR2 is SYGVKD. The CDR3 is made up of 13 amino acids. The V gene lost 2 bases and the J gene lost 7 bases, with 11 bases spanning the gap. The material sequenced was PBMCs. J is TRBJ1-2 and V is TRBV10-3; no firm D call. This TCR came from a man aged 35 to 55 with head and neck cancer. This chain's CDR3 is CAISEAEGSGYTF. The DNA of the CDR3 is TGTGCCATCAGTGAGGCCGAAGGCTCTGGCTACACCTTC.